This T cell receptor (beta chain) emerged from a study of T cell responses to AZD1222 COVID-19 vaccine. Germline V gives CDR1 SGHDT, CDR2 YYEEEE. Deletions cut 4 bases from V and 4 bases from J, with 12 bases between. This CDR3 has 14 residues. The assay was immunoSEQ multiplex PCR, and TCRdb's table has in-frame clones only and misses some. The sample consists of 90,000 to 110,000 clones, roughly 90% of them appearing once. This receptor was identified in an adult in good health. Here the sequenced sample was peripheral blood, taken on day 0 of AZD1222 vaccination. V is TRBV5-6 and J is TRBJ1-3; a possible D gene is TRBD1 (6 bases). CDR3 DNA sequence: TGTGCCAGCAGCCCCAGGGGAGCCGGAAACACCATATATTTT. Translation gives CASSPRGAGNTIYF.